The rows below give T cell receptor beta chains drawn from one sample of a study of shared clonotypes between healthy human individuals. The protocol was immunoSEQ multiplex PCR, while the TCRdb copy is restricted to in-frame clones and leaves out a portion. The data show roughly 1,800,000 clones, with about 95% seen just once and around 1% held by the top ten. The specimen was naive CD8+ T cells sorted from blood. Source of these receptors: a man between 18 and 35 years old in good health. Both conserved end residues are part of each CDR3. The D gene is left open where the match is weak. Expanded clones are given a class, and other clones once, few, many or no size at all.

cdr3_length	clone_size	d_call	v_call	j_call	cdr3_nt	cdr3_aa
17	once	TRBD1	TRBV18	TRBJ2-1	TGTGCCAGCTCACCTCTCACAGGGGGCGGTGAGATCGATGAGCAGTTCTTC	CASSPLTGGGEIDEQFF
15	-	-	TRBV4-3	TRBJ2-7	TGCGCCAGCAGCCAAGATCGGGACGGAGCCTACGAGCAGTACTTC	CASSQDRDGAYEQYF
15	-	TRBD1	TRBV6-5	TRBJ2-1	TGTGCCAGCAGAAAGGACAGGGGGGACGGCAATGAGCAGTTCTTC	CASRKDRGDGNEQFF
15	-	TRBD2	TRBV19	TRBJ2-7	TGTGCCAGTAGTGAAACTAGCGGGAGCTTCTACGAGCAGTACTTC	CASSETSGSFYEQYF
15	-	-	TRBV27	TRBJ1-3	TGTGCCAGCAGTTACGACGGTAGCTCTGGAAACACCATATATTTT	CASSYDGSSGNTIYF
13	-	TRBD1	TRBV4-1	TRBJ1-1	TGCGCCAGCAGCGCGAGACAGGGGGTAGAAGCTTTCTTT	CASSARQGVEAFF
14	once	-	TRBV5-6	TRBJ2-5	TGTGCCAGCAGCTCCACAGGGAGCCAAGAGACCCAGTACTTC	CASSSTGSQETQYF
14	once	TRBD1	TRBV9	TRBJ2-6	TGTGCCAGCAGCGCCGGACAGGAGGCCAACGTCCTGACTTTC	CASSAGQEANVLTF
16	-	-	TRBV10-3	TRBJ1-1	TGTGCCATCAGTGAGTCAGCCCTCCTCCTGGGGACTGAAGCTTTCTTT	CAISESALLLGTEAFF
16	-	-	TRBV2	TRBJ2-1	TGTGCCAGCAGTACCGACTACTCAGGCTCCTACAATGAGCAGTTCTTC	CASSTDYSGSYNEQFF
14	-	-	TRBV19	TRBJ2-7	TGTGCCAGTAGTATAGGACCCGGGGCCTACGAGCAGTACTTC	CASSIGPGAYEQYF
16	-	TRBD1	TRBV27	TRBJ2-2	TGTGCCAGCAGTTTATTGACAGGGATGGACACCGGGGAGCTGTTTTTT	CASSLLTGMDTGELFF
17	-	-	TRBV9	TRBJ2-3	TGTGCCAGCAGCCCCCAGAGGGGTGCGTCCAGCACAGATACGCAGTATTTT	CASSPQRGASSTDTQYF
15	-	TRBD2	TRBV4-3	TRBJ2-7	TGCGCCAGCAGCCAAAGCACTAGCGGGAACTACGAGCAGTACTTC	CASSQSTSGNYEQYF
16	-	-	TRBV9	TRBJ1-2	TGTGCCAGCAGCGGGCCCGTAGAAGGGGCCGTCTATGGCTACACCTTC	CASSGPVEGAVYGYTF
14	-	TRBD2	TRBV27	TRBJ2-5	TGTGCCAGCAGTGTCGGGGGGGCAAGTGGGACCCAGTACTTC	CASSVGGASGTQYF
15	-	-	TRBV11-3	TRBJ2-7	TGTGCCAGCAGCTTGGGACGCGGGTTCTCCAACGAGCAGTACTTC	CASSLGRGFSNEQYF
16	-	-	TRBV7-9	TRBJ1-2	TGTGCCAGCAGCGAAAGTCCAGGTCGGGCGGACTATGGCTACACCTTC	CASSESPGRADYGYTF
17	once	-	TRBV2	TRBJ1-1	TGTGCCAGCAGTGAAAGCCCATTACAGGACAGGAACACTGAAGCTTTCTTT	CASSESPLQDRNTEAFF
15	-	TRBD2	TRBV6-5	TRBJ2-1	TGTGCCAGCAGTTACTGGACTAGCGGGGGAAATGAGCAGTTCTTC	CASSYWTSGGNEQFF
16	-	TRBD1	TRBV10-2	TRBJ1-1	TGCGCCAGCAGTGATGGCATAGGGACAGGGGGAAGTGAAGCTTTCTTT	CASSDGIGTGGSEAFF
14	-	TRBD1	TRBV5-6	TRBJ2-7	TGTGCCAGCAGCCCCGGGACAGGGCCTTACGAGCAGTACTTC	CASSPGTGPYEQYF
17	-	TRBD2	TRBV25-1	TRBJ2-5	TGTGCCAGCAGTGATACTAGCGGGGGGGCTGGAAGGGAGACCCAGTACTTC	CASSDTSGGAGRETQYF
14	-	-	TRBV30	TRBJ1-4	TGTGCCTGGAGTGCGGACAGTGAAGACGAAAAACTGTTTTTT	CAWSADSEDEKLFF
15	-	-	TRBV6-1	TRBJ1-2	TGTGCCAGCAGGGGGGGAGCTCTAGCTAACTATGGCTACACCTTC	CASRGGALANYGYTF
16	-	TRBD1	TRBV27	TRBJ2-7	TGTGCCAGCAGCCCGGGAGCCGGGACAGGAGGCGGGGAGCAGTACTTC	CASSPGAGTGGGEQYF
12	-	-	TRBV6-1	TRBJ2-7	TGTGCCAGCAGCGGGAGCCCTCTCGAGCAGTACTTC	CASSGSPLEQYF
19	-	TRBD1	TRBV5-1	TRBJ2-3	TGCGCCAGCAGCGAAGACCAGGAGTCCAGGGGGTATGGCACAGATACGCAGTATTTT	CASSEDQESRGYGTDTQYF
14	-	-	TRBV11-2	TRBJ1-2	TGTGCCAGCAGCCCCCAGACAGGTCCGGATGGCTACACCTTC	CASSPQTGPDGYTF
15	-	TRBD1	TRBV27	TRBJ2-1	TGTGCCAGCAGTTTGTCCGGGACAGGAAACAATGAGCAGTTCTTC	CASSLSGTGNNEQFF
17	-	TRBD2	TRBV13	TRBJ2-2	TGTGCCAGCAGCGGAGGACTAGCGGGGGCCTCTTCCGGGGAGCTGTTTTTT	CASSGGLAGASSGELFF
13	-	-	TRBV27	TRBJ1-5	TGTGCCAGCAGTTTGGATACAGGGCAGCCCCAGCATTTT	CASSLDTGQPQHF
15	-	-	TRBV15	TRBJ2-7	TGTGCCGGCCCTGTGACAGCGCCTACCCCATACGAGCAGTACTTC	CAGPVTAPTPYEQYF
18	-	-	TRBV2	TRBJ1-6	TGTGCCAGCAGCAATCTGGAGGGGATGAGCTCCTATAATTCACCCCTCCACTTT	CASSNLEGMSSYNSPLHF
12	-	-	TRBV6-5	TRBJ1-1	TGTGCCAGCAACCCGGGGAACACTGAAGCTTTCTTT	CASNPGNTEAFF
15	-	TRBD1	TRBV27	TRBJ2-1	TGTGCCAGCAGTGTGGCGGGACAGGGGGCATATGAGCAGTTCTTC	CASSVAGQGAYEQFF
18	-	TRBD1	TRBV14	TRBJ1-2	TGTGCCAGCAGCCCCAAGTGGGGAAACAGGGGATTGGACTATGGCTACACCTTC	CASSPKWGNRGLDYGYTF
14	-	-	TRBV4-2	TRBJ1-2	TGTGCCAGCAGCCTCAGAGGTTCGGACTATGGCTACACCTTC	CASSLRGSDYGYTF
12	-	-	TRBV7-8	TRBJ2-1	TGTGCCAGCAGCTCCGAGCGCAATGAGCAGTTCTTC	CASSSERNEQFF
16	-	-	TRBV4-1	TRBJ1-3	TGCGCCAGCAGCCCCCAGTACGGGGAGTCTGGAAACACCATATATTTT	CASSPQYGESGNTIYF
16	-	TRBD1	TRBV27	TRBJ1-2	TGTGCCAGCAGTCCCTCACAGGGGGAAGCTAACTATGGCTACACCTTC	CASSPSQGEANYGYTF
14	-	TRBD1	TRBV5-6	TRBJ1-2	TGTGCCAGCAGCTTGTGGGGACAGGGGAGAGGCTACACCTTC	CASSLWGQGRGYTF
14	-	-	TRBV27	TRBJ2-2	TGTGCCAGCACGGGACATTTAAACACCGGGGAGCTGTTTTTT	CASTGHLNTGELFF
14	-	TRBD2	TRBV25-1	TRBJ2-7	TGTGCCAGCAGTGATTGGACTAGAGGCCACGAGCAGTACTTC	CASSDWTRGHEQYF
15	-	TRBD2	TRBV9	TRBJ2-1	TGTGCCAGCAGCTCTTTAGCGGGTCCGTTCAATGAGCAGTTCTTC	CASSSLAGPFNEQFF
14	-	-	TRBV4-1	TRBJ2-7	TGCGCCAGCAGCCAAGATAATGCGGTCTACGAGCAGTACTTC	CASSQDNAVYEQYF
17	-	TRBD2	TRBV27	TRBJ2-5	TGTGCCAGCAGTTTACTGGGGACTAGCGGAGGCGGGGAGACCCAGTACTTC	CASSLLGTSGGGETQYF
17	-	TRBD1	TRBV29-1	TRBJ1-1	TGCAGCGTTCCCCCTTGGGGGACAGGGGGCTCGAACACTGAAGCTTTCTTT	CSVPPWGTGGSNTEAFF
15	once	-	TRBV27	TRBJ1-1	TGTGCCAGCAGTTTATCGTTGGGGATGAACACTGAAGCTTTCTTT	CASSLSLGMNTEAFF
18	-	TRBD2	TRBV4-1	TRBJ2-3	TGCGCCAGCAGCCACGGGACTAGCGGGATCATTAGCACAGATACGCAGTATTTT	CASSHGTSGIISTDTQYF
11	-	-	TRBV2	TRBJ2-7	TGTGCCAGCCTTGTTGGGTACGAGCAGTACTTC	CASLVGYEQYF
19	-	TRBD1	TRBV23-1	TRBJ1-5	TGCGCCAGCAGTCACCACCTGTCCCGGGACAGAGGTAGCAATCAGCCCCAGCATTTT	CASSHHLSRDRGSNQPQHF
11	-	-	TRBV30	TRBJ1-2	TGTGCCTGGAATGGGCCCTATGGCTACACCTTC	CAWNGPYGYTF
17	once	-	TRBV21-1	TRBJ2-7	TGTGCCAGCAGCAAAGGGTGGACAGGGGGCCTTTCCTACGAGCAGTACTTC	CASSKGWTGGLSYEQYF
17	-	-	TRBV4-3	TRBJ2-2	TGCGCCAGCAGCCAAGATAACCCAGCATGGGGAACCGGGGAGCTGTTTTTT	CASSQDNPAWGTGELFF